The 11 T cell receptor beta chains presented below share a single source sample, sequenced in a study of blood T cell repertoires in COVID-19. Repertoires were generated with immunoSEQ multiplex PCR, while TCRdb's copy carries only in-frame clones and drops some. The table shows 100,000 to 150,000 clones, with 60% to 80% occurring only once. The sample was peripheral blood. These receptors came from a woman aged 65 to 85 with acute or convalescent COVID-19.

The chain combines TRBV5-1 with TRBJ1-2, with 8 bases that match TRBD1. There are 15 residues in the CDR3. Germline V lookup: CDR1 SGHRS, CDR2 YFSETQ. V trimming: 4 bases; J trimming: 4 bases; junction bases outside the gene matches: 9. Here the CDR3 reads CASSDHRGDSYGYTF. The DNA for the CDR3 is TGCGCCAGCAGCGACCACAGGGGGGATAGCTATGGCTACACCTTC.

The genes are TRBV12-3 or TRBV12-4 and TRBJ2-7; D is unclear. The V gene lost 5 bases and the J gene lost 5 bases, with 13 bases spanning the gap. The CDR3 totals 13 residues. The CDR3 loop reads CASSRGVANEQYF. The CDR3 bases are TGTGCCAGCAGTCGAGGAGTAGCAAACGAGCAGTACTTC.

The V and J genes are TRBV6-1 and TRBJ2-1; 8 positions agree with TRBD2. This CDR3 region has 19 residues. The junction had 12 bases not matched to a gene; V was cut back by 1 base and J by 1 base. CDR1 is MNHNS and CDR2 is SASEGT in the germline V gene. The CDR3 DNA reads as TGTGCCAGCAGTGAAGAGGCGGGGGGACCCCAAGGGTCCTACAATGAGCAGTTCTTC. Encoded protein: CASSEEAGGPQGSYNEQFF.

This sequence joins TRBV27 and TRBJ2-1; TRBD2 matches 11 bases. The CDR3 consists of 17 residues. J lost 15 bases, V lost 2 bases, and 18 bases had no gene match. CDR1 is MNHEY, CDR2 SMNVEV, per germline (reference sequence). CDR3 sequence (DNA): TGTGCCAGCAGTTTAGGTTTCGGAACTAGCGGGGGCCTGGAGACGTTCTTC. It translates to CASSLGFGTSGGLETFF.

The J gene is TRBJ1-3, the V gene TRBV19; the D gene is possibly TRBD1 (5 bases). CDR1 is LNHDA and CDR2 is SQIVND in the germline V gene (reference sequence). V was trimmed by 10 bases and J by 4 bases, leaving 17 bases between them. CDR3 length: 14 residues. The CDR3 coding sequence is TGTGCCACCGAAGACGGAGGGGCCGGAAACACCATATATTTT. Its protein product is CATEDGGAGNTIYF.

V gene TRBV19 combines with J gene TRBJ2-5, with D uncertain. This CDR3 is built from 14 residues. Trimming took 5 bases from V and 5 from J, leaving 15 bases between them. CDR1 is LNHDA and CDR2 is SQIVND in the germline V gene (reference sequence). CDR3 in amino acids: CASSRETLGETQYF. CDR3 nucleotides: TGTGCCAGTAGTCGAGAGACCCTCGGGGAGACCCAGTACTTC.

V is TRBV19 and J is TRBJ1-4, with TRBD1 identical over 8 bases. V trimming: 8 bases; J trimming: 4 bases; junction bases outside the gene matches: 6. This CDR3 spans 14 amino acids. Germline CDR1 reads LNHDA; CDR2 reads SQIVND (reference sequence). CDR3 DNA: TGTGCCAGTTCCGACAGGGGTGGTAATGAAAAACTGTTTTTT. It is translated as CASSDRGGNEKLFF.

As to this clone: Different DNA sequences within this sample yield the same CDR3. J is TRBJ1-2 and V is TRBV12-5, with 8 bases fitting TRBD1. Germline V gives CDR1 LGHNT, CDR2 FRNRAP. V trimming: 1 base; J trimming: 4 bases; junction bases outside the gene matches: 5. The CDR3 totals 15 residues. The CDR3 region has the DNA TGTGCTAGTGGTTTGGAGGCAGGGGGCAGCTATGGCTACACCTTC. Its translation is CASGLEAGGSYGYTF.

This clone has only a few counts. The rearrangement uses TRBV2 and TRBJ1-3; 8 bases are shared with TRBD1. The CDR3 spans 14 residues. CDR1 and CDR2 from the germline V gene are SNHLY and FYNNEI. V was clipped by 2 bases and J by 14 bases; unmatched bases: 11. CDR3 bases: TGTGCCAGCAGTGAAACCGACAGGGGAGTGAGTCTATATTTT. Translated, it gives CASSETDRGVSLYF.

This clone came up a few times. This chain links TRBV15 with TRBJ1-5; D uncertain. V dropped 4 bases and J dropped 0 bases, with 13 bases sitting between them. Germline lookup yields CDR1 LNHNV and CDR2 YYDKDF (reference sequence). The length of the CDR3 is 16 residues. The CDR3 coding sequence is TGTGCCACCAGCAAAAGAGCTGATGATAGCAATCAGCCCCAGCATTTT. Amino acids: CATSKRADDSNQPQHF.

CDR3 loop: CASRPQNYGYTF. The CDR3 DNA reads TGTGCCAGCAGGCCACAGAACTATGGCTACACCTTC. The gene calls are TRBV28 and TRBJ1-2; unclear D gene. Trimming pared 6 bases from V and 2 bases from J, leaving 7 bases between. The CDR3 is 12 residues long. The V gene's germline CDR1 is MDHEN and CDR2 SYDVKM.